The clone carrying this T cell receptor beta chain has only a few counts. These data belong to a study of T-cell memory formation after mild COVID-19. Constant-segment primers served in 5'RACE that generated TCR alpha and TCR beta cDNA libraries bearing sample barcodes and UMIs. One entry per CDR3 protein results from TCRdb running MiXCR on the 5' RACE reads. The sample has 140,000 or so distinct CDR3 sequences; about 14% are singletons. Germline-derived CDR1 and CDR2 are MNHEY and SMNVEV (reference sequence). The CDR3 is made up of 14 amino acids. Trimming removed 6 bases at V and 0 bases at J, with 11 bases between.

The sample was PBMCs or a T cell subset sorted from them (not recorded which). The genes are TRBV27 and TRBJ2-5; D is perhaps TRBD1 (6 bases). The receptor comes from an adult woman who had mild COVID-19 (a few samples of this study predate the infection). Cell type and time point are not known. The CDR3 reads CASSITGYQETQYF. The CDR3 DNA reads TGTGCCAGCAGCATAACAGGGTACCAAGAGACCCAGTACTTC.